These T cell receptor beta chains were read from a single sample in a study of yellow fever vaccine responses in identical twins. TCRdb ran MiXCR on the RT-PCR reads and lists one entry per CDR3 protein. The sample holds thousands of distinct CDR3 sequences, 80% to 90% seen once. Sequences were derived from T cells from blood (PBMCs), unsorted or a sorted subset (not recorded which), sampled before or after yellow fever vaccination (not recorded which). Receptors originate from a woman aged 18-29 years who received the yellow fever vaccine. Each CDR3 is given with its conserved first and last residue. A D gene is named only where the DNA matches it firmly. Size tells how often a clone was seen (once, few, many) or the class of an expanded clone, and some rows leave it out.

clone_size	d_call	v_call	j_call	cdr3_length	cdr3_aa	cdr3_nt
NA	NA	TRBV20-1	TRBJ1-5	13	CSARDSSYQPQHF	TGCAGTGCTAGAGATTCTTCCTATCAGCCCCAGCATTTT
NA	TRBD1	TRBV7-1	TRBJ2-3	17	CASSSPVTGGPSSTQYF	TGTGCCAGCAGCTCTCCCGTTACAGGGGGGCCTTCGAGTACGCAGTATTTT
NA	TRBD1	TRBV28	TRBJ2-7	14	CASRSPGQLGEQYF	TGTGCCAGCAGGTCGCCGGGACAGTTGGGCGAGCAGTACTTC
few	TRBD2	TRBV7-3	TRBJ2-1	20	CASSLIPRKSSGSSYNEQFF	TGTGCCAGCAGCTTAATCCCCCGGAAATCTAGCGGGAGCTCCTACAATGAGCAGTTCTTC
NA	TRBD2	TRBV6-4	TRBJ2-3	13	CASSDYTGTSKYF	TGTGCCAGCAGTGACTACACCGGGACTAGCAAGTATTTT
once	NA	TRBV20-1	TRBJ2-5	10	CSARGGTQYF	TGCAGTGCTAGAGGGGGGACCCAGTACTTC
NA	NA	TRBV29-1	TRBJ2-7	15	CSVGSMAGWVGEQYF	TGCAGCGTTGGGTCGATGGCAGGGTGGGTAGGCGAGCAGTACTTC
NA	NA	TRBV6-1	TRBJ2-5	13	CASSKPGRETQYF	TGTGCCAGCTCCAAACCGGGGAGGGAGACCCAGTACTTC
NA	TRBD1	TRBV7-9	TRBJ2-7	14	CASSSTGATYEQYF	TGTGCCAGCAGCTCGACAGGGGCAACCTACGAGCAGTACTTC
NA	TRBD1	TRBV6-4	TRBJ1-2	14	CASTQTGGSSGYTF	TGTGCCAGCACTCAGACAGGGGGCTCTAGTGGCTACACCTTC
NA	NA	TRBV4-1	TRBJ2-1	13	CASSQDLRNEQFF	TGCGCCAGCAGCCAAGATCTGCGCAATGAGCAGTTCTTC
NA	NA	TRBV6-4	TRBJ2-1	13	CASSGGAYNEQFF	TGTGCCAGCAGTGGGGGAGCCTACAATGAGCAGTTCTTC
once	TRBD1	TRBV10-1	TRBJ2-3	17	CASSGRTGPTYTDTQYF	TGCGCCAGCAGTGGAAGGACAGGGCCCACTTACACAGATACGCAGTATTTT
NA	NA	TRBV2	TRBJ2-1	10	CASIENEQFF	TGTGCCAGCATTGAGAATGAGCAGTTCTTC
NA	NA	TRBV6-2/TRBV6-3	TRBJ2-7	14	CASSYFAVNYEQYF	TGTGCCAGCAGTTATTTTGCAGTCAACTACGAGCAGTACTTC
NA	TRBD1	TRBV23-1	TRBJ2-5	19	CASSQFLTNGQGRRETQYF	TGCGCCAGCAGTCAATTCTTGACTAACGGACAGGGGAGGAGAGAGACCCAGTACTTC
once	TRBD1	TRBV9	TRBJ1-2	16	CASSVSPGQGVYGYTF	TGTGCCAGCAGCGTGAGTCCCGGCCAGGGGGTTTATGGCTACACCTTC
NA	TRBD2	TRBV12-3/TRBV12-4	TRBJ2-1	14	CASSFWGGDNEQFF	TGTGCCAGCAGCTTCTGGGGGGGAGACAATGAGCAGTTCTTC
NA	NA	TRBV4-2	TRBJ2-2	15	CASSRGAGKDGELFF	TGTGCCAGCAGCCGGGGGGCCGGGAAGGACGGGGAGCTGTTTTTT
NA	TRBD1	TRBV9	TRBJ2-1	14	CASSGGQGGNEQFF	TGTGCCAGCAGCGGTGGACAGGGGGGCAATGAGCAGTTCTTC
NA	TRBD2	TRBV4-2	TRBJ2-2	16	CASSPIAGGNTGELFF	TGTGCCAGCAGCCCCATAGCGGGCGGGAACACCGGGGAGCTGTTTTTT
NA	TRBD2	TRBV7-6	TRBJ2-3	15	CASSFSGGAGDTQYF	TGTGCCAGCAGCTTCAGCGGGGGGGCAGGAGATACGCAGTATTTT
NA	NA	TRBV12-3/TRBV12-4	TRBJ2-1	15	CASSFGRGAYNEQFF	TGTGCCAGCAGTTTCGGACGAGGGGCCTACAATGAGCAGTTCTTC
NA	TRBD1	TRBV19	TRBJ2-5	15	CASSVWTGSQETQYF	TGTGCCAGTAGTGTCTGGACAGGGAGCCAAGAGACCCAGTACTTC
NA	NA	TRBV15	TRBJ2-5	14	CATSRAGNQETQYF	TGTGCCACCAGCAGAGCCGGGAACCAAGAGACCCAGTACTTC
NA	NA	TRBV5-4	TRBJ1-1	13	CASSLANGAEAFF	TGTGCCAGCAGCTTGGCAAACGGCGCTGAAGCTTTCTTT
NA	NA	TRBV4-2	TRBJ1-1	15	CASSPWGGEGTEAFF	TGTGCCAGCAGCCCCTGGGGCGGGGAAGGCACTGAAGCTTTCTTT